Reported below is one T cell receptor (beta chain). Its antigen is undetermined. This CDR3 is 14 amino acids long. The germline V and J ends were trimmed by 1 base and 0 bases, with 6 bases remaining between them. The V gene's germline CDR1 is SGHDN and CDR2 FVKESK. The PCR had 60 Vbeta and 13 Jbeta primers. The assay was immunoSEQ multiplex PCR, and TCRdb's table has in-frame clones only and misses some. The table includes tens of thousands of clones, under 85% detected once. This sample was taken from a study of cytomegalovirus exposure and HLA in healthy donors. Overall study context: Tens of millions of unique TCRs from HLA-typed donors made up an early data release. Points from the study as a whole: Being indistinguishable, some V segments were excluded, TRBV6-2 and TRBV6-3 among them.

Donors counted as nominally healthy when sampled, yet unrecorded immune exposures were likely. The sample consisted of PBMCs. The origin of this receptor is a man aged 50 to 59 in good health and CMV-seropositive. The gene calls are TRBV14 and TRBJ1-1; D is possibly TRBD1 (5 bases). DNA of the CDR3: TGTGCCAGCAGCCAAGCAGGGATGAACACTGAAGCTTTCTTT. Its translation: CASSQAGMNTEAFF. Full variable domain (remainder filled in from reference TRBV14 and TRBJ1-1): EAGVTQFPSHSVIEKGQTVTLRCDPISGHDNLYWYRRVMGKEIKFLLHFVKESKQDESGMPNNRFLAERTGGTYSTLKVQPAELEDSGVYFCASSQAGMNTEAFFGQGTRLTVV.